This T cell receptor (beta chain) was obtained from a study of blood T cell repertoires in COVID-19 (TCRdb year 2020). Study-level background: Samples from collaborators originated in the United States, Italy and Spain and spanned both the acute and convalescent phases of COVID-19. Samples were obtained from the ongoing ImmuneRACE study (first 160 participants) and from over 1,000 subjects provided by 6 global collaborators. Subjects who had been exposed to COVID-19, were actively infected with it, or had recovered from it provided the deeply sampled blood TCRbeta repertoires that made up the dataset. Sample metadata almost always included a de-identified subject ID, COVID-19 status, age in years and sex. The repertoires were released in a freely available public database meant as a resource for research on the immune response to SARS-CoV-2. The prospective study material was composed of cDNA or gDNA derived from T cells, B-cell-depleted T cells, or PBMCs. Where available, HLA class I and class II types were taken from metadata supplied by the sample provider and were not determined by assay-based typing.

The trim is 4 bases for V and 0 bases for J, with a gap of 13 bases between the germline ends. Per the germline V gene, LGHNA is the CDR1 and YNFKEQ is the CDR2. The CDR3 contains 16 residues, cysteine and phenylalanine counted. Left in the record is the CDR3 DNA by itself, 48 bases read in frame from the first base. In Seattle, one collaborating source enrolled patients while the infection was active and tracked those patients longitudinally over the course of disease. Each collaborating institution followed its own protocols to collect whole blood in K2EDTA tubes. Collaborator samples were shipped for TCRbeta analysis as frozen whole blood, isolated PBMCs, or DNA extracted from either sample type. The immunoSEQ Assay, a bias-controlled multiplex PCR, was used to amplify TCRbeta CDR3 regions from genomic DNA. The original methods were these. The number of nucleated cells in each sample was estimated by amplification of reference gene primers within the assay. To quantify the absolute abundance of each unique TCRbeta CDR3 rearrangement, sequence reads were collapsed and filtered. For each sample, productive Simpson clonality was calculated by taking the square root of Simpson's diversity index across productive rearrangements. This immuneACCESS table, as held by TCRdb, lists in-frame sequences with V and J called but not all clones. Of the missing ones, under half trace to an unresolved V gene in checked studies; the others have no known cause. V and J calls and clone size follow that table, whereas D and trimming were derived from the DNA. Present in this sample are some 300,000 clones, under 90% of which were seen just once. The top ten clones comprise 1.8% of the sample.

This clone was seen only once. Its antigen is not yet known. No base-level quality is on record; no much larger clone is a single base apart. Study-wide findings and limitations: How much clinical and demographic metadata was included differed by source and by participant, and the metadata was provided uncurated.

Input material: peripheral blood. The chain links TRBV4-2 with TRBJ1-3; confidence is insufficient to name the D gene. The sequence derives from a young woman with COVID-19, enrolled during active disease. The sequence in DNA is TGTGCCAGCAGCCGAAAACTAGCTTCCTCTGGAAACACCATATATTTT. It encodes CASSRKLASSGNTIYF.